The 25 T cell receptor beta chains listed next were all sequenced from one sample in a study of Ad26.COV2.S vaccination and SARS-CoV-2 variants. This sample's treatment: about 20 received Ad26.COV2.S at low or high dose, single or two shots; about 5 received placebo; per-sample allocation not given. Day 63 after the first vaccine or placebo injection was the time point for sampling. The data were produced by immunoSEQ multiplex PCR, yet TCRdb's version contains in-frame clones alone and is incomplete. The data show about 350,000 clones, 80% to 90% seen once. Sequencing was performed on peripheral blood, taken in a trial of Ad26.COV2.S vaccine versus placebo. These receptors were collected from a person aged 18 to 59 who received the Ad26.COV2.S COVID-19 vaccine or a placebo.

J is TRBJ2-7 and V is TRBV24-1; 11 bases map to TRBD1. The CDR3 has 17 residues. The junction had 9 bases not matched to a gene; V was cut back by 3 bases and J by 3 bases. Germline V CDR1 and CDR2: KGHDR, SFDVKD. CDR3 sequence reads: CATSDAPAGQGVYEQYF. The CDR3 region has the DNA TGTGCCACCAGTGATGCTCCGGCGGGACAGGGGGTCTACGAGCAGTACTTC.

The V gene is TRBV5-1, the J gene TRBJ1-3; D remains ambiguous. V shed 2 bases and J shed 0 bases, with 9 bases lying between them. The germline V gene has CDR1 SGHRS and CDR2 YFSETQ. This CDR3 spans 15 amino acids. The CDR3 nucleotides are TGCGCCAGCAGCTTAAACACCTTCTCTGGAAACACCATATATTTT. As protein: CASSLNTFSGNTIYF.

The V gene is TRBV29-1, the J gene TRBJ2-3; 8 nucleotides align to TRBD2. Germline V gene sequence: CDR1 SQVTM, CDR2 ANQGSEA. The CDR3 is 11 residues long. V dropped 7 bases and J dropped 7; count of bases not matched to a gene: 4. CDR3 sequence (DNA): TGCAGCGGTTCGGGGGGGAATACGCAGTATTTT. Translating gives CSGSGGNTQYF.

This clone has a single count. The chain carries TRBV4-3 and TRBJ2-6; D unclear. The CDR3 is made up of 17 amino acids. Trimming removed 0 bases from V and 0 bases from J, with 9 bases in between. In germline, CDR1 is LGHNA, CDR2 YSLEER. CDR3 amino acids: CASSQEPNYSGANVLTF. Here the CDR3 DNA reads TGCGCCAGCAGCCAAGAGCCTAACTACTCTGGGGCCAACGTCCTGACTTTC.

The chain couples TRBV7-9 to TRBJ2-3; D may be TRBD1 or TRBD2 (6 bases each). The CDR3 extends over 15 amino acids. Per germline, CDR1 SEHNR and CDR2 FQNEAQ (reference sequence). Trimming stripped 4 bases from V and 5 bases from J, with 16 bases between. The CDR3 region has the DNA TGTGCCAGCAGCTACGTTGGGGGGCATGAAGATACGCAGTATTTT. This sequence encodes CASSYVGGHEDTQYF. Full variable domain (outside the CDR3, taken from reference TRBV7-9 and TRBJ2-3): DTGVSQNPRHKITKRGQNVTFRCDPISEHNRLYWYRQTLGQGPEFLTYFQNEAQLEKSRLLSDRFSAERPKGSFSTLEIQRTEQGDSAMYLCASSYVGGHEDTQYFGPGTRLTVL.

V usage is TRBV7-2 and J usage is TRBJ1-2; D might be TRBD1 (6 bases). The ends were cut back, 5 bases at V and 6 bases at J, with 13 bases in the middle. Germline CDR1 and CDR2: SGHTA and FQGNSA. This CDR3 has 13 amino acids. CDR3 amino acids: CASSRGGVNGYTF. As DNA, the CDR3 is TGTGCCAGCAGCCGAGGGGGTGTAAATGGCTACACCTTC.

V and J are TRBV19 and TRBJ1-5; D gene uncertain. Trimming removed 7 bases from V and 0 bases from J, with 13 bases in between. Looked up from germline, CDR1 is LNHDA and CDR2 is SQIVND (reference sequence). This CDR3 comprises 15 residues. The CDR3 DNA is TGTGCCAGTACGCAGGCAGCTTATAGCAATCAGCCCCAGCATTTT. It encodes CASTQAAYSNQPQHF.

The V and J genes are TRBV11-3 and TRBJ2-5, with unresolved D. The ends were cut back, 1 base at V and 5 bases at J, with 8 bases in the middle. This CDR3 contains 13 residues. CDR1 and CDR2 from the germline V gene are SGHNT and YENEEA. CDR3 bases: TGTGCCAGCAGCTTAGGGCTTCGGGAGACCCAGTACTTC. Its translation is CASSLGLRETQYF.

The chain joins TRBV7-8 to TRBJ1-2; no reliable D call. The germline V gene has CDR1 SGHVS and CDR2 FQNEAQ. V lost 4 bases and J lost 0, with 15 bases in between. CDR3 length: 16 amino acids. Here the CDR3 reads CASSYEGHIANYGYTF. The DNA for the CDR3 is TGTGCCAGCAGCTATGAGGGTCACATAGCTAACTATGGCTACACCTTC.

The V call is TRBV3-1 (or the pseudogene TRBV3-2), the J call TRBJ1-5, with 7 bases identical to TRBD1. Germline CDR1 LGHDT, CDR2 YNNKEL (reference sequence). The CDR3 is 14 amino acids. V shed 4 bases and J 4 bases; nucleotides not matched to a gene: 4. The CDR3 loop is CASSLGTANQPQHF. The CDR3 DNA sequence: TGTGCCAGCAGCCTTGGGACAGCTAATCAGCCCCAGCATTTT.

The CDR3 protein is CASSRTKVAEGYTF. CDR3 DNA sequence: TGTGCCAGCAGCCGAACAAAGGTAGCGGAAGGCTACACCTTC. The J gene is TRBJ1-2, the V gene TRBV28; D gene ambiguous. The CDR3 sequence is 14 residues long. V lost 6 bases, J lost 8 bases, and 19 bases lay in between. The germline V gene encodes CDR1 MDHEN and CDR2 SYDVKM.

The chain recombines TRBV14 with TRBJ2-5; 8 nucleotides line up with TRBD2. The CDR3 totals 17 residues. Germline V CDR1 and CDR2: SGHDN, FVKESK. J lost 9 bases, V lost 5 bases, and 20 bases had no gene match. In DNA form, the CDR3 reads TGTGCCAGCAGCGAAAGAAAAGCTAGCGGCCCGGGAGGGGCCCAGTACTTC. Its protein is CASSERKASGPGGAQYF. The full variable domain, completed using reference TRBV14 and TRBJ2-5, is EAGVTQFPSHSVIEKGQTVTLRCDPISGHDNLYWYRRVMGKEIKFLLHFVKESKQDESGMPNNRFLAERTGGTYSTLKVQPAELEDSGVYFCASSERKASGPGGAQYFGPGTRLLVL.

The J gene is TRBJ2-7, the V gene TRBV6-5; TRBD1 might be the D (5 bases). The ends were cut back, 4 bases at V and 3 bases at J, with 10 bases in the middle. Germline-derived CDR1 and CDR2 are MNHEY and SVGAGI. The CDR3 runs to 13 residues. The CDR3 region has the DNA TGTGCCAGCAGTTCCGTAGACAGCTACGAGCAGTACTTC. This codes for CASSSVDSYEQYF.

The chain is built from TRBV5-4 and TRBJ2-3, with 8 bases matching TRBD2. The CDR3 is made up of 16 amino acids. Germline values: CDR1 SGHNT, CDR2 YYREEE (reference sequence). V lost 4 bases, J lost 5 bases, and 12 bases stayed unmatched. CDR3 DNA sequence: TGTGCCAGCAGCCGCGGCGGGCGGGGGGCGGAAGATACGCAGTATTTT. It is translated as CASSRGGRGAEDTQYF. Drawing the rest from reference TRBV5-4 and TRBJ2-3, the complete variable domain is ETGVTQSPTHLIKTRGQQVTLRCSSQSGHNTVSWYQQALGQGPQFIFQYYREEENGRGNFPPRFSGLQFPNYSSELNVNALELDDSALYLCASSRGGRGAEDTQYFGPGTRLTVL.

The table lists this clone with a few counts. The gene calls are TRBV19 and TRBJ2-3, with TRBD2 matching 9 bases. The CDR3 sequence is 13 residues long. Per the germline V gene, CDR1 is LNHDA and CDR2 is SQIVND (reference sequence). The J segment lost 3 bases and the V segment lost 8 bases, leaving 3 bases of the junction unmatched. Written as DNA, the CDR3 is TGTGCCAGTGCGGGAGGGCCGACAGATACGCAGTATTTT. Protein sequence: CASAGGPTDTQYF.

The chain is built from TRBV7-6 and TRBJ2-2, with D uncertain. The V end was cut by 1 base, the J end by 9 bases, with 3 bases between. The CDR3 is 11 amino acids. Germline CDR1 and CDR2: SGHVS and FNYEAQ. The DNA of the CDR3 is TGTGCCAGCAGCTTAGGGCGGGAGCTGTTTTTT. It specifies CASSLGRELFF.

CDR3 bases: TGTGCCACCAGCAGAGAGCCGGGACAGGGGAAACAGCCCCAGCATTTT. Its translation: CATSREPGQGKQPQHF. V and J are TRBV15 and TRBJ1-5, with 10 nucleotides matching TRBD1. Germline values: CDR1 LNHNV, CDR2 YYDKDF (reference sequence). V shed 0 bases, J shed 7 bases, and the junction held 6 bases outside the gene matches. This CDR3 spans 16 amino acids.

This chain uses TRBV7-6 with TRBJ2-5; TRBD2 agrees at 11 bases. The CDR3 is 16 residues long. Germline CDR1 reads SGHVS; CDR2 reads FNYEAQ. V shed 2 bases and J 3 bases; nucleotides not matched to a gene: 5. The DNA of the CDR3 is TGTGCCAGCAGCTTATGGACTAGCGGGCGCGAAGAGACCCAGTACTTC. Protein: CASSLWTSGREETQYF.

This chain links TRBV20-1 with TRBJ2-3; D is uncertain. Germline-derived CDR1 and CDR2 are DFQATT and SNEGSKA (reference sequence). The V gene lost 6 bases and the J gene lost 11 bases, with 12 bases spanning the gap. This CDR3 has 10 amino acids. The CDR3 is CSAPAERQYF. The CDR3 DNA is TGCAGTGCCCCGGCCGAGAGGCAGTATTTT.

V is TRBV24-1 and J is TRBJ1-4; tentative D call: TRBD1 (5 bases). The CDR3 sequence is 15 residues long. Trimming took off 3 bases at V and 6 bases at J, with 13 bases between the two ends. Per germline, CDR1 KGHDR and CDR2 SFDVKD. CDR3 sequence: CATSDPQGGDEKLFF. In nucleotides, the CDR3 is TGTGCCACCAGTGATCCGCAGGGTGGGGATGAAAAACTGTTTTTT.

This chain joins TRBV19 and TRBJ2-5; D possibly corresponds to TRBD2 (6 bases). The V and J ends lost 6 bases and 4 bases respectively, with 18 bases between them. The CDR3 is 15 residues long. CDR1 LNHDA and CDR2 SQIVND come from the germline V gene (reference sequence). CDR3 in DNA: TGTGCCAGTAGATTCCGGACCCAGGGAGGAGAGACCCAGTACTTC. It yields the protein CASRFRTQGGETQYF.

V and J are TRBV6-2 or TRBV6-3 and TRBJ2-7; D call uncertain. In germline, CDR1 is MNHEY, CDR2 SVGEGT. The CDR3 sequence is 11 residues long. Trimming pared 6 bases from V and 5 bases from J, leaving 8 bases between. The CDR3 nucleotides read TGTGCCAGCAGCCAGACCCACGAGCAGTACTTC. The encoded protein is CASSQTHEQYF.

This clone was seen only a few times. The chain employs TRBV11-2 and TRBJ2-2; D gene unclear. CDR3 size: 12 residues. Germline V gene data show CDR1 as SGHAT and CDR2 as FQNNGV. Trimming took off 3 bases at V and 9 bases at J, with 8 bases between the two ends. CDR3 bases: TGTGCCAGCAGCTTCGCTGCGCGGGAGCTGTTTTTT. The encoded protein is CASSFAARELFF. Full variable domain (rest looked up from reference TRBV11-2 and TRBJ2-2): EAGVAQSPRYKIIEKRQSVAFWCNPISGHATLYWYQQILGQGPKLLIQFQNNGVVDDSQLPKDRFSAERLKGVDSTLKIQPAKLEDSAVYLCASSFAARELFFGEGSRLTVL.

This clone was counted a few times. The CDR3 sequence: CASSGVAGLTDTQYF. The CDR3 DNA reads as TGTGCCAGCAGTGGGGTAGCGGGATTGACAGATACGCAGTATTTT. V and J are TRBV2 and TRBJ2-3; 8 bases match TRBD2. Trimming removed 4 bases from V and 3 bases from J; junction bases left unmatched: 6. The germline V gene has CDR1 SNHLY and CDR2 FYNNEI. The CDR3 has 15 residues.

This chain links TRBV2 with TRBJ2-7; D not certain. Germline CDR1 reads SNHLY; CDR2 reads FYNNEI. Trimming pared 4 bases from V and 4 bases from J, leaving 8 bases between. The CDR3 spans 12 residues. CDR3 DNA sequence: TGTGCCAGCAGTGCCGAAGGATACGAGCAGTACTTC. This sequence encodes CASSAEGYEQYF.